Each of the 30 T cell receptor beta chains below was sequenced from the same sample in a study of response to subunit inactivated influenza vaccine. TCRdb re-called the RT-PCR reads through MiXCR, storing one row per CDR3 protein. The table lists hundreds of thousands of distinct CDR3 sequences, about 25% of them singletons. The sample was CD4+ T cells sorted from PBMCs, taken 4 to 6 days after vaccination. These receptors came from a man aged 50 or older who received an inactivated influenza vaccine.

The V call is TRBV29-1, the J call TRBJ2-1; 7 bases match TRBD1. V gave up 6 bases and J gave up 2 bases; unmatched junction bases: 7. The CDR3 has 14 amino acids. Germline assignment: CDR1 SQVTM and CDR2 ANQGSEA. The CDR3 region is CSVYRDSAYNEQFF. The CDR3 DNA sequence: TGCAGCGTATACCGGGACAGCGCCTACAATGAGCAGTTCTTC.

The V gene is TRBV12-3 or TRBV12-4, the J gene TRBJ2-5; D unclear. The CDR3 is made up of 13 amino acids. With 5 bases removed from V and 2 bases from J, the gap between germline ends came to 9 bases. The DNA of the CDR3 is TGTGCCAGCAGTCCCCACGGTCAAGAGACCCAGTACTTC. Protein product: CASSPHGQETQYF.

The chain uses TRBV4-1 and TRBJ2-3; possibly TRBD2 for D (6 bases). The V gene's germline CDR1 is MGHRA and CDR2 YSYEKL. CDR3 size: 18 residues. The V gene lost 0 bases and the J gene lost 5 bases, with 21 bases spanning the gap. CDR3 loop: CASSQEGVRGNYIDTQYF. The CDR3 bases are TGCGCCAGCAGCCAAGAAGGCGTTCGGGGGAATTACATAGATACGCAGTATTTT.

The rearrangement links TRBV7-6 to TRBJ2-2, with 8 bases lining up with TRBD2. Per germline, CDR1 SGHVS and CDR2 FNYEAQ. The CDR3 extends over 14 amino acids. The V gene end was trimmed by 7 bases and the J gene end by 1 base; junction bases not matched to a gene: 2. This chain's CDR3 is CASTTSGNTGELFF. The CDR3 DNA reads as TGTGCCAGCACCACTAGCGGGAACACCGGGGAGCTGTTTTTT.

This clonotype was detected only a few times. The V and J genes are TRBV10-3 and TRBJ2-5; 9 bases map to TRBD1. V lost 9 bases to trimming and J lost 6 bases; unmatched junction nucleotides: 5. The CDR3 runs to 12 residues. CDR1 and CDR2 (germline): ENHRY, SYGVKD. CDR3 DNA: TGTGCCATAGGACAGGGGCAGAAGACCCAGTACTTC. Its translation: CAIGQGQKTQYF.

This clonotype was seen more than once but under ten times. V usage is TRBV6-5 and J usage is TRBJ2-2, with 7 bases lining up with TRBD1. The germline gives CDR1 MNHEY, CDR2 SVGAGI. With 4 bases clipped from V and 3 bases from J, the junction kept 2 bases outside the gene matches. The CDR3 length is 14 residues. The CDR3 DNA is TGTGCCAGCAGTTCGGGACAGTACACCGGGGAGCTGTTTTTT. Translation gives CASSSGQYTGELFF.

The chain combines TRBV29-1 with TRBJ2-5; TRBD2 aligns across 9 bases. The J segment lost 4 bases and the V segment lost 7 bases, leaving 7 bases of the junction unmatched. Germline CDR1 reads SQVTM; CDR2 reads ANQGSEA. The CDR3 extends over 13 amino acids. The CDR3 here is CSAATSGTETQYF. DNA for the CDR3: TGCAGCGCCGCGACTAGCGGTACAGAGACCCAGTACTTC.

This clonotype was observed a handful of times. The chain links TRBV7-8 to TRBJ1-6; D ambiguous. The germline gives CDR1 SGHVS, CDR2 FQNEAQ. The V and J ends lost 5 bases and 0 bases respectively, with 17 bases between them. The CDR3 totals 18 residues. CDR3 region: CASSPGRNISSYNSPLHF. The DNA for the CDR3 is TGTGCCAGCAGCCCAGGACGGAACATAAGCTCCTATAATTCACCCCTCCACTTT.

In this sample, this clonotype turned up many times. V gene TRBV29-1 combines with J gene TRBJ2-5, with 8 bases aligning to TRBD1. Trimming removed 6 bases from V and 1 base from J; junction bases left unmatched: 1. The germline gives CDR1 SQVTM, CDR2 ANQGSEA. The CDR3 runs to 12 residues. The CDR3, as DNA: TGCAGCGTCGGACAGGGCCAAGAGACCCAGTACTTC. Translated, it gives CSVGQGQETQYF.

The chain employs TRBV27 and TRBJ2-5; D is possibly TRBD1 (5 bases). The germline gives CDR1 MNHEY, CDR2 SMNVEV (reference sequence). The germline V and J ends were trimmed by 7 bases and 2 bases, with 11 bases remaining between them. This CDR3 is built from 13 residues. Here the CDR3 reads CASKFTGQETQYF. CDR3 nucleotides: TGTGCCAGCAAATTTACAGGTCAAGAGACCCAGTACTTC.

This sequence joins TRBV19 and TRBJ2-1, with 9 nucleotides matching TRBD2. Germline CDR1 is LNHDA and CDR2 is SQIVND (reference sequence). This CDR3 region has 14 residues. V lost 5 bases and J lost 8; bases outside the gene matches: 7. The CDR3 nucleotides read TGTGCCAGTAGTCTCCGCAGCGGGAGGCATGAGCAGTTCTTC. It is translated as CASSLRSGRHEQFF.

There are a few counts of this clonotype. This chain links TRBV11-1 with TRBJ2-1; TRBD2 matches 9 bases. The CDR3 runs 18 residues. The V and J ends lost 5 bases and 2 bases, in that order; junction bases with no gene match: 13. Germline values: CDR1 SGHAT, CDR2 FQDESV (reference sequence). In DNA form, the CDR3 reads TGTGCCAGCAGCCCCGTAGCGGGAGCATTTTTTGCCTACAATGAGCAGTTCTTC. It specifies CASSPVAGAFFAYNEQFF.

This clonotype was seen a handful of times. V usage is TRBV12-3 or TRBV12-4 and J usage is TRBJ2-1; 10 nucleotides line up with TRBD2. This CDR3 is 16 amino acids long. With V trimmed by 4 bases and J by 3 bases, 6 bases remained unmatched. CDR3 protein: CASSYSGGRSYNEQFF. DNA of the CDR3: TGTGCCAGCAGTTATAGCGGGGGGAGAAGCTACAATGAGCAGTTCTTC.

This clonotype appeared a few times. The J gene is TRBJ1-2, the V gene TRBV12-3 or TRBV12-4; 11 bases map to TRBD1. J lost 6 bases, V lost 3 bases, and 6 bases had no gene match. This CDR3 has 15 amino acids. This CDR3 is CASSFLGQGGNGYTF. DNA for the CDR3: TGTGCCAGCAGTTTCTTGGGACAGGGGGGGAATGGCTACACCTTC.

This clonotype was counted a few times. The chain combines TRBV11-2 with TRBJ2-3; TRBD2 matches 15 bases. This CDR3 contains 18 residues. Germline V gene sequence: CDR1 SGHAT, CDR2 FQNNGV. V shed 3 bases, J shed 4 bases, and the junction held 8 bases outside the gene matches. The CDR3 is CASSLWKGLAGGPDTQYF. CDR3 nucleotide sequence: TGTGCCAGCAGCTTGTGGAAGGGACTAGCGGGAGGTCCAGATACGCAGTATTTT.

V and J are TRBV4-2 and TRBJ2-7; D uncertain. Germline assignment: CDR1 LGHNA and CDR2 YNFKEQ. V lost 1 base and J 0 bases, leaving 7 bases between the germline ends. CDR3 size: 14 residues. The CDR3 sequence: CASSQAYGSYEQYF. In nucleotides, the CDR3 is TGTGCCAGCAGCCAAGCTTACGGCTCCTACGAGCAGTACTTC.

CDR3 in amino acids: CASSHAGQGRTEAFF. CDR3 coding DNA: TGCGCCAGCAGCCATGCCGGACAGGGGCGGACTGAAGCTTTCTTT. The V call is TRBV4-1, the J call TRBJ1-1; 9 bases line up with TRBD1. The CDR3 extends over 15 amino acids. V lost 3 bases and J lost 5; bases outside the gene matches: 7. The germline V gene has CDR1 MGHRA and CDR2 YSYEKL.

The chain recombines TRBV7-9 with TRBJ2-7, with a possible D match to TRBD1 (6 bases). This CDR3 region has 14 residues. Deletions cut 5 bases from V and 4 bases from J, with 15 bases between. Per germline, CDR1 SEHNR and CDR2 FQNEAQ (reference sequence). The CDR3: CASSTTRGRYEQYF. CDR3 DNA sequence: TGTGCCAGCAGCACCACCAGGGGAAGGTACGAGCAGTACTTC.

The V gene is TRBV4-3, the J gene TRBJ2-5, with a possible D match to TRBD1 (5 bases). CDR1 is LGHNA and CDR2 is YSLEER in the germline V gene. The V gene lost 1 base and the J gene lost 4 bases, with 13 bases spanning the gap. The CDR3 length is 15 residues. In DNA form, the CDR3 reads TGCGCCAGCAGCCAAGTCGGGCAGGGAAGAGAGACCCAGTACTTC. This gives the protein CASSQVGQGRETQYF.

This clonotype was seen only once. The chain carries TRBV12-3 or TRBV12-4 and TRBJ1-1; weak D call: TRBD1 (5 bases). The V gene lost 6 bases and the J gene lost 0 bases, with 11 bases spanning the gap. CDR3 size: 14 residues. CDR3 loop: CASRRRDLNTEAFF. The CDR3 DNA sequence: TGTGCCAGCAGGAGAAGGGACCTGAACACTGAAGCTTTCTTT.

This chain joins TRBV5-6 and TRBJ1-2; D gene uncertain. Trimming removed 2 bases from V and 2 bases from J, with 10 bases in between. Germline V CDR1 and CDR2: SGHDT, YYEEEE. This CDR3 is 14 amino acids long. The CDR3 loop is CASSFGRKNYGYTF. The CDR3 DNA reads as TGTGCCAGCAGCTTTGGACGGAAGAACTATGGCTACACCTTC. The full variable domain, its missing parts supplied by reference TRBV5-6 and TRBJ1-2, is DAGVTQSPTHLIKTRGQQVTLRCSPKSGHDTVSWYQQALGQGPQFIFQYYEEEERQRGNFPDRFSGHQFPNYSSELNVNALLLGDSALYLCASSFGRKNYGYTFGSGTRLTVV.

This clonotype has only a few counts. V gene TRBV2 combines with J gene TRBJ2-1; 8 bases map to TRBD2. The ends lost 5 bases at V and 2 bases at J; junction bases unmatched: 11. The germline gives CDR1 SNHLY, CDR2 FYNNEI. The CDR3 spans 17 residues. The CDR3 DNA sequence: TGTGCCAGCAGTTCTCGGCCAGCGGGAGTGACCTACAATGAGCAGTTCTTC. As protein: CASSSRPAGVTYNEQFF.

This clonotype was counted between two and nine times. The chain couples TRBV29-1 to TRBJ2-7; the match to TRBD1 covers 7 bases. Germline trimming cut 6 bases from V and 2 bases from J; bases unmatched to any gene: 10. The germline CDR1 and CDR2 sequences are SQVTM and ANQGSEA. The CDR3 length is 14 residues. The CDR3 reads CSVSRQGRTYEQYF. In DNA, the CDR3 is TGCAGCGTCTCGAGACAGGGTCGGACCTACGAGCAGTACTTC.

This clonotype appeared a few times. The chain joins TRBV6-1 to TRBJ2-7; TRBD1 matches 7 bases. Germline V gene lookup returns CDR1 MNHNS and CDR2 SASEGT. With V trimmed by 6 bases and J by 4 bases, 12 bases remained unmatched. The CDR3 sequence is 15 residues long. CDR3 coding DNA: TGTGCCAGCAGGCGACAGGGTAAGGGGAGATACGAGCAGTACTTC. Translation gives CASRRQGKGRYEQYF.

Concerning this clonotype: The junction differs from germline at one of its ends, possibly a read error. The chain has TRBV11-2 and TRBJ2-1, with D perhaps being TRBD1 or TRBD2 (5 bases each). Germline CDR1 is SGHAT and CDR2 is FQNNGV. This CDR3 has 14 amino acids. The CDR3 DNA is TGTGCCAGCAGCTTAGTTAGGGACCCCAATGAGCGGTTCTTC. Residues: CASSLVRDPNERFF.

This clonotype was found many times. V and J are TRBV5-1 and TRBJ2-5; perhaps TRBD2 as D (6 bases). The CDR3 consists of 13 residues. Germline V gene sequence: CDR1 SGHRS, CDR2 YFSETQ. V lost 2 bases to trimming and J lost 4 bases, with 9 bases between them. CDR3 in amino acids: CASSFNGGETQYF. In DNA, the CDR3 is TGCGCCAGCAGCTTTAACGGGGGAGAGACCCAGTACTTC.

The rearrangement links TRBV5-1 to TRBJ1-2, with 8 bases identical to TRBD1. V shed 4 bases and J 8 bases; nucleotides not matched to a gene: 10. CDR3 length equals 14 residues. Germline assignment: CDR1 SGHRS and CDR2 YFSETQ. CDR3 DNA: TGCGCCAGCAGCAAGGGCAGGGGGCTCGGAGGCTACACCTTC. This codes for CASSKGRGLGGYTF.

The rearrangement uses TRBV7-2 and TRBJ2-2; a weak D match, TRBD2 (6 bases). CDR1 and CDR2 from the germline V gene are SGHTA and FQGNSA. The CDR3 has 13 residues. V shed 5 bases and J shed 7 bases, with 11 bases lying between them. In DNA form, the CDR3 reads TGTGCCAGCAGCCCCGGGGGTTTCGGGGAGCTGTTTTTT. Its translation is CASSPGGFGELFF.

In its sample, this clonotype was seen a few times. The V and J genes are TRBV20-1 and TRBJ2-7; D is possibly TRBD1 (6 bases). Germline lookup yields CDR1 DFQATT and CDR2 SNEGSKA (reference sequence). The CDR3 runs 12 residues. Trimming removed 6 bases from V and 6 bases from J, with 15 bases in between. The CDR3 sequence: CSAPQGSGEQYF. The CDR3 coding sequence is TGCAGTGCCCCGCAGGGGTCTGGCGAGCAGTACTTC.

The V and J genes are TRBV29-1 and TRBJ2-3, with 10 bases that match TRBD2. CDR1 SQVTM and CDR2 ANQGSEA come from the germline V gene. The CDR3 is made up of 15 amino acids. Trimming took 3 bases from V and 5 from J; bases not matched to a gene: 8. CDR3: CSVDGLAGAVDTQYF. CDR3 in DNA: TGCAGCGTTGATGGGCTAGCGGGAGCGGTAGATACGCAGTATTTT.